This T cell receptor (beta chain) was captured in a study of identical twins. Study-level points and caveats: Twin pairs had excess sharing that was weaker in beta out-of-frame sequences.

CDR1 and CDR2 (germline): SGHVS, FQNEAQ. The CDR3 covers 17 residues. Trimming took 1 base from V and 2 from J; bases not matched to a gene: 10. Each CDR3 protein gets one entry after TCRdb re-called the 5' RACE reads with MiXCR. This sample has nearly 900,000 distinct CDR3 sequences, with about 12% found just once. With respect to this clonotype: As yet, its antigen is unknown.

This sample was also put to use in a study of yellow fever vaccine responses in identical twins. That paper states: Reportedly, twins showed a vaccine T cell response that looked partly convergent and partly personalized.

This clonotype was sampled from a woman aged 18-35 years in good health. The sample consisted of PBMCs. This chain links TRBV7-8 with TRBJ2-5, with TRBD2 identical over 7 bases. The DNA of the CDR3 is TGTGCCAGCAGCTTAGAGATAGCGGGTAGGGGTCAAGAGACCCAGTACTTC. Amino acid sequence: CASSLEIAGRGQETQYF.